One sample yielded the 13 T cell receptor beta chains listed below, sequenced in a study of T cells in Graves' hyperthyroidism and ophthalmopathy. Amplified regions were TCR beta CDR3 sequences from RNA transcripts. Carried out on the TCR CDR3, a first-round RT-PCR used the HTBI primer set. TCRdb fed the multiplex PCR reads into MiXCR, producing one record per CDR3 protein. Of 500,000 to 800,000 distinct CDR3 sequences detected, roughly 15% appear once; the ten largest clones hold approximately 12%. Source material: blood. These receptor sequences come from a woman aged 45 to 65 with Graves' ophthalmopathy.

V gene TRBV6-1 combines with J gene TRBJ2-7; possible D gene TRBD1, 5 bases. The CDR3 consists of 12 residues. Trimming cost V 6 bases and J 6 bases, with 12 bases left between them. CDR1 and CDR2 from the germline V gene are MNHNS and SASEGT. The chain's CDR3 is CASSSDSLEQYF. The CDR3 DNA reads as TGTGCCAGCAGCTCCGACAGTCTCGAGCAGTACTTC.

This CDR3 reads CASSRDRGRSGNTIYF. For the CDR3, the DNA is TGCGCCAGCAGCCGGGACAGGGGTCGATCTGGAAACACCATATATTTT. The chain links TRBV5-1 to TRBJ1-3, with 10 nucleotides matching TRBD1. Germline V gene data show CDR1 as SGHRS and CDR2 as YFSETQ. This CDR3 has 16 residues. The V segment lost 4 bases and the J segment 1 base; nucleotides outside the gene matches: 5.

Notes on this clonotype: Given a much more abundant clone one base away, this may be a read error. V usage is TRBV19 and J usage is TRBJ2-1; D gene unclear. The CDR3 is 15 amino acids. V lost 7 bases to trimming and J lost 4 bases, with 17 bases between them. Germline CDR1 is LNHDA and CDR2 is SQIVND (reference sequence). CDR3 residues: CASTLSEAGYNEQFF. CDR3 in DNA: TGTGCCAGTACCCTAAGCGAGGCTGGGTACAATGAGCAGTTCTTC.

This clonotype turned up a few times. The rearrangement uses TRBV4-1 and TRBJ2-3; 10 bases match TRBD2. V shed 2 bases and J 4 bases; nucleotides not matched to a gene: 12. Germline CDR1 reads MGHRA; CDR2 reads YSYEKL. The CDR3 is made up of 18 amino acids. The CDR3, as DNA: TGCGCCAGCAGCCAATGGACTAGCGGAAGTTTCAGAGCAGATACGCAGTATTTT. It translates to CASSQWTSGSFRADTQYF.

The chain recombines TRBV7-9 with TRBJ2-7; possible D gene TRBD2, 6 bases. CDR1 is SEHNR and CDR2 is FQNEAQ in the germline V gene (reference sequence). V shed 2 bases and J shed 6 bases, with 14 bases lying between them. This CDR3 comprises 14 residues. CDR3 sequence: CASSLKSGEAEQYF. In DNA form, the CDR3 reads TGTGCCAGCAGCTTAAAATCGGGAGAGGCCGAGCAGTACTTC.

This clonotype was seen once. This chain connects TRBV6-5 to TRBJ2-1; 10 positions match TRBD2. Unmatched junction bases numbered 17, after V lost 4 bases and J lost 5 bases. The CDR3 covers 19 residues. Germline V gene sequence: CDR1 MNHEY, CDR2 SVGAGI. CDR3 amino acids: CASSSPTSGDSPPHNEQFF. In DNA, the CDR3 is TGTGCCAGCAGTTCCCCCACTAGCGGGGACTCCCCCCCTCACAATGAGCAGTTCTTC.

This clonotype was detected only a few times. V gene TRBV5-1 combines with J gene TRBJ2-1; 8 nucleotides match TRBD1. The germline gives CDR1 SGHRS, CDR2 YFSETQ. This CDR3 is built from 11 residues. Trimming took 6 bases from V and 14 from J; bases not matched to a gene: 7. CDR3 coding DNA: TGCGCCAGCACCCCAGGGGGCGTAAAGTTCTTC. This codes for CASTPGGVKFF.

This clonotype occurred many times. Here the CDR3 reads CASKILVADNEQFF. The CDR3 coding sequence is TGTGCCAGCAAAATACTAGTGGCCGACAATGAGCAGTTCTTC. The V and J genes are TRBV6-1 and TRBJ2-1, with D possibly TRBD2 on 5 matching bases. CDR1 MNHNS and CDR2 SASEGT come from the germline V gene. Trimming cost V 7 bases and J 5 bases, with 15 bases left between them. The CDR3 loop spans 14 amino acids.

This clonotype was picked up a small number of times. The chain couples TRBV28 to TRBJ1-2, with unresolved D. V was clipped by 8 bases and J by 3 bases, with 13 bases between them. CDR3 length: 13 residues. The germline CDR1 and CDR2 sequences are MDHEN and SYDVKM. DNA for the CDR3: TGTGCCAGCCATTCGCCGGGGTACTATGGCTACACCTTC. Translating it yields CASHSPGYYGYTF.

This clonotype was seen ten or more times. The CDR3 DNA reads TGTGCCAGCAGCCTGCCCGGGACAGTAGAAAAACTGTTTTTT. Protein product: CASSLPGTVEKLFF. V gene TRBV7-9 combines with J gene TRBJ1-4; 7 nucleotides agree with TRBD1. CDR3 size: 14 residues. V lost 5 bases to trimming and J lost 8 bases; unmatched junction nucleotides: 8. Germline-derived CDR1 and CDR2 are SEHNR and FQNEAQ (reference sequence).

This clonotype was observed many times. The chain has TRBV7-2 and TRBJ2-7; D is perhaps TRBD1 (5 bases). Germline V CDR1 and CDR2: SGHTA, FQGNSA. This CDR3 has 17 residues. V lost 1 base and J 2 bases, leaving 18 bases between the germline ends. The CDR3 DNA follows: TGTGCCAGCAGCTTAGACCTATGGATGACAGCCACCTACGAGCAGTACTTC. Protein sequence: CASSLDLWMTATYEQYF. The full variable domain, its missing parts supplied by reference TRBV7-2 and TRBJ2-7, is GAGVSQSPSNKVTEKGKDVELRCDPISGHTALYWYRQSLGQGLEFLIYFQGNSAPDKSGLPSDRFSAERTGGSVSTLTIQRTQQEDSAVYLCASSLDLWMTATYEQYFGPGTRLTVT.

This clonotype was recorded many times. This chain joins TRBV20-1 and TRBJ2-1; 8 bases fit TRBD1. Germline CDR1 and CDR2: DFQATT and SNEGSKA (reference sequence). The CDR3 spans 14 residues. The V and J ends lost 4 bases and 9 bases, in that order; junction bases with no gene match: 11. The CDR3 spells CSAIVRTGGGEQFF. CDR3 sequence (DNA): TGCAGTGCTATAGTCCGAACAGGGGGAGGTGAGCAGTTCTTC.

The chain couples TRBV4-3 to TRBJ2-7; 10 bases fit TRBD1. Per germline, CDR1 LGHNA and CDR2 YSLEER. V shed 2 bases, J shed 4 bases, and the junction held 8 bases outside the gene matches. The CDR3 is made up of 16 amino acids. The CDR3 coding sequence is TGCGCCAGCAGCCAAAGCCGGGACAGGGGTTCGTACGAGCAGTACTTC. This sequence encodes CASSQSRDRGSYEQYF.